The 4 T cell receptor beta chains below were found in one sample sequenced in a study of blood T cell repertoires in COVID-19. Clones were sequenced by immunoSEQ multiplex PCR, and TCRdb holds only the in-frame ones, with some missing. Among about 77,000 clones, under 95% were seen once, and the ten largest hold roughly 15%. What was sequenced was peripheral blood. The receptor set was obtained from a woman older than 75 with active or convalescent COVID-19.

The V and J genes are TRBV28 and TRBJ2-5; 7 nucleotides line up with TRBD2. With V trimmed by 6 bases and J by 1 base, 8 bases remained unmatched. Germline CDR1 reads MDHEN; CDR2 reads SYDVKM. This CDR3 is 15 amino acids long. CDR3 coding DNA: TGTGCCAGCAGCCGAGCGGGGACCGGCCAAGAGACCCAGTACTTC. Translation gives CASSRAGTGQETQYF.

This chain uses TRBV19 with TRBJ2-7, with 10 positions matching TRBD1. With 4 bases clipped from V and 2 bases from J, the junction kept 2 bases outside the gene matches. Germline CDR1 reads LNHDA; CDR2 reads SQIVND (reference sequence). This CDR3 is 14 amino acids long. The DNA of the CDR3 is TGTGCCAGTAGTAAGGGGACAGGGGCCTACGAGCAGTACTTC. This gives the protein CASSKGTGAYEQYF.

The rearrangement joins TRBV6-2 or TRBV6-3 to TRBJ1-1; 8 bases are a match to TRBD1. V shed 6 bases, J shed 4 bases, and the junction held 1 base outside the gene matches. Germline CDR1 is MNHEY and CDR2 is SVGEGT. The CDR3 consists of 12 residues. Here the CDR3 reads CASSTGGTEAFF. The CDR3 nucleotides are TGTGCCAGCAGCACAGGGGGCACTGAAGCTTTCTTT.

This chain joins TRBV6-5 and TRBJ1-2, with D possibly matching TRBD1 (6 bases). The germline CDR1 and CDR2 sequences are MNHEY and SVGAGI. The CDR3 runs to 13 residues. V lost 7 bases and J lost 6, with 15 bases in between. For the CDR3, the DNA is TGTGCCAGCACTACAGGGACCGCGCATGGCTACACCTTC. Its protein product is CASTTGTAHGYTF.